These T cell receptor beta chains were read from a single sample in a study of CD8+CD57+ T cells in acquired aplastic anemia. TCRdb analysed the reads with MiXCR anew, one entry per CDR3 protein. This sample yields under 200,000 distinct CDR3 sequences, of which roughly two thirds are seen a single time; 45% to 60% belongs to the top ten. The sample was sorted CD4+, CD8+, or CD8+CD57+ T cells (not recorded which) from PBMCs. The receptors here all came from a human donor with aplastic anemia. CDR3s include the opening cysteine and the closing phenylalanine or tryptophan. A D gene is named only where the DNA matches it firmly. Not every row has a clone size; where given, it reads once, few, many or a size class.

cdr3_nt	cdr3_aa	v_call	j_call	d_call	clone_size
TGCGCCAGCAGCCCGCCCACTCCAGGGCCCAACTATGGCTACACCTTC	CASSPPTPGPNYGYTF	TRBV5-1	TRBJ1-2	-	-
TGCGCCAGCAGCCATCGCACAGATACGCAGTATTTT	CASSHRTDTQYF	TRBV7-2	TRBJ2-3	-	-
TGCAGTGCACGAGAGGGCGGTACTGAAGCTTTCTTT	CSAREGGTEAFF	TRBV20-1	TRBJ1-1	-	-
TGCAGCGTTGGGGGGGTAAATGAAAAACTGTTTTTT	CSVGGVNEKLFF	TRBV29-1	TRBJ1-4	-	-
TGTGCCACCAGCAGACCTAGCGGGGGGCCTTCCTACGAGCAGTACTTC	CATSRPSGGPSYEQYF	TRBV15	TRBJ2-7	TRBD2	few
TGCAGTGCCAGCAGTGACAGGGGGCACAATGAGCAGTTCTTC	CSASSDRGHNEQFF	TRBV20-1	TRBJ2-1	TRBD1	-
TGCGCCAGCACTCGTCGATCTAGCACAGATACGCAGTATTTT	CASTRRSSTDTQYF	TRBV5-1	TRBJ2-3	-	-
TGCAGTGCTAGAAGTGGTACCGAAGCTTTCTTT	CSARSGTEAFF	TRBV20-1	TRBJ1-1	-	-
TGTGCCATCAGAGGTTGGGGGGGCTATGGCTACACCTTC	CAIRGWGGYGYTF	TRBV10-3	TRBJ1-2	-	-
TGTGCCAGCAGTGAGGACGGGAACACAGATACGCAGTATTTT	CASSEDGNTDTQYF	TRBV6-4	TRBJ2-3	-	-
TGTGCCAGCAGTGGGGACATAAACACTGAAGCTTTCTTT	CASSGDINTEAFF	TRBV2	TRBJ1-1	-	-
TGTGCCATCAGCCTAGCGGGGGCTAGCTCCTACAATGAGCAGTTCTTC	CAISLAGASSYNEQFF	TRBV10-3	TRBJ2-1	TRBD2	-
TGCGCCAGCAGCCAAGATTACAGCGGGGGGCTCTACGAGCAGTACTTC	CASSQDYSGGLYEQYF	TRBV4-3	TRBJ2-7	TRBD2	-
TGTGCCAGCAGTCGGACTAGCGGTGCAACAGATACGCAGTATTTT	CASSRTSGATDTQYF	TRBV6-4	TRBJ2-3	TRBD2	-
TGTGCCAGCAGTTTGGTGAGGATTGAAGCTTTCTTT	CASSLVRIEAFF	TRBV12-3/TRBV12-4	TRBJ1-1	-	many
TGTGCCAGCAGCTTATCACCAGATACGCAGTATTTT	CASSLSPDTQYF	TRBV7-9	TRBJ2-3	-	-
TGTGCCAGCAGCCAAGATGCGGTATTAGGCGGGGAGCGGGGCTACACCTTC	CASSQDAVLGGERGYTF	TRBV14	TRBJ1-2	-	-
TGCAGTGCTAGGGGCGATTACAATGAGCAGTTCTTC	CSARGDYNEQFF	TRBV20-1	TRBJ2-1	-	once
TGTGCCAGCAGCTTGCGAAGGGACCAAGAGACCCAGTACTTC	CASSLRRDQETQYF	TRBV5-8	TRBJ2-5	-	-
TGCAGTGCTCAACCCGACAGGGCAGCTTTCTTT	CSAQPDRAAFF	TRBV20-1	TRBJ1-1	TRBD1	-
TGTGCCAGCAGCACGGGACAGGGTAACACCGGGGAGCTGTTTTTT	CASSTGQGNTGELFF	TRBV11-3	TRBJ2-2	TRBD1	-
TGCAGCGGGGCGGACAGGGTGGTTGCACCCCTCCACTTT	CSGADRVVAPLHF	TRBV29-1	TRBJ1-6	TRBD1	-